The entry below describes one T cell receptor (beta chain). The clone's antigen remains unknown. The record has no base qualities; no much larger clone is one base away. One collaborating source in Seattle enrolled patients during active infection and followed them longitudinally through the course of disease. Each collaborating institution followed its own protocols to collect whole blood in K2EDTA tubes. For TCRbeta analysis, collaborators shipped samples in one of three forms: frozen whole blood, isolated PBMCs, or DNA extracted from either of those sample types. The record originates from a study of blood T cell repertoires in COVID-19 (dated by TCRdb to 2018 to 2020). Regarding the complete study: The collaborator samples originated in the United States, Italy and Spain and spanned the acute and convalescent phases of COVID-19. A freely available public database, intended as a resource for researchers studying the immune response to SARS-CoV-2, is where the repertoires were released. The prospective study material was composed of cDNA or gDNA derived from T cells, B-cell-depleted T cells, or PBMCs. Samples came from the ongoing ImmuneRACE study (first 160 participants) plus 1,254 subjects from 6 global collaborators. A de-identified subject ID, COVID-19 status, age in years and sex were almost always included in the sample metadata. Where available, HLA class I and class II types were obtained from metadata supplied by the sample provider rather than from assay-based typing. Deeply sampled blood TCRbeta repertoires from subjects exposed to, actively infected with, or recovered from COVID-19 were included in the dataset.

TCRbeta CDR3 regions were amplified from genomic DNA by means of the immunoSEQ Assay, a bias-controlled multiplex PCR. Concerning the study's data processing: Within the assay, amplification of reference gene primers was used to estimate how many nucleated cells each sample contained. To quantify the absolute abundance of each unique TCRbeta CDR3 rearrangement, sequence reads were collapsed and filtered. For each sample, productive Simpson clonality was calculated as the square root of Simpson's diversity index across productive rearrangements. This is the immuneACCESS table as TCRdb keeps it, with only in-frame sequences that have V and J called. A part of the clones is gone; compared with another copy, unresolved V genes explain less than half, and the rest is unexplained. That table gives V, J and clone size, and the DNA gave D and trimming. Present in this sample are about 320,000 clones, roughly 86% of which were seen just once. Around 10% of the sample is held by the ten biggest clonotypes.

V is clipped by 0 bases and J by 3 bases, and the sequence between their germline boundaries is 6 bases long. CDR1 and CDR2, per the germline V gene (reference sequence), are SGHKS and YYEKEE. Including the terminal cysteine and phenylalanine, the CDR3 comprises 13 residues. Here the CDR3 DNA is all that survives: 39 bases in frame from base 1. Study-wide conclusions, independent of this receptor: The quantity of clinical and demographic metadata differed by source and by participant and was supplied without curation.

Recombination connected TRBV5-5 to TRBJ1-2; too little of a D gene remains to name it. This TCR derives from a woman aged 25 to 45 with COVID-19, enrolled during active disease. Source material: peripheral blood. The CDR3 region has the sequence CASSLGLDYGYTF. The nucleotide sequence is given as TGTGCCAGCAGCTTGGGGCTGGACTATGGCTACACCTTC. The entire variable domain, with the stretches around the CDR3 drawn from the reference TRBV5-5 and TRBJ1-2 proteins, is DAGVTQSPTHLIKTRGQQVTLRCSPISGHKSVSWYQQVLGQGPQFIFQYYEKEERGRGNFPDRFSARQFPNYSSELNVNALLLGDSALYLCASSLGLDYGYTFGSGTRLTVV.